This T cell receptor (beta chain) was recovered during a study of cytomegalovirus exposure and HLA in healthy donors. General observations from the study: Rare TCR sequences predominated, though certain public TCRs were found in many donors. The listing of 150 or so TCR beta chains classed them as cytomegalovirus-associated. Available immune exposure information was restricted to CMV serostatus only.

PCR was performed using 60 Vbeta and 13 Jbeta primers. Here immunoSEQ multiplex PCR was the method, and the copy in TCRdb shows in-frame clones only, minus some. The table lists more than 150,000 clones, just under 80% of them singletons. A few counts support this clone. Antigen specificity is unknown. This TCR was recovered from a woman younger than 45 in good health and CMV-seropositive. Sequencing was carried out using PBMCs.

The CDR3 bases are TGTGCCAGCAGCTTGAGCCCCGGGACAGGGGGCACCGGGGAGCTGTTTTTT. Its protein is CASSLSPGTGGTGELFF. J is TRBJ2-2 and V is TRBV5-6; 11 bases align to TRBD1. The germline V gene has CDR1 SGHDT and CDR2 YYEEEE. The CDR3 totals 17 residues. V shed 1 base, J shed 4 bases, and the junction held 6 bases outside the gene matches.